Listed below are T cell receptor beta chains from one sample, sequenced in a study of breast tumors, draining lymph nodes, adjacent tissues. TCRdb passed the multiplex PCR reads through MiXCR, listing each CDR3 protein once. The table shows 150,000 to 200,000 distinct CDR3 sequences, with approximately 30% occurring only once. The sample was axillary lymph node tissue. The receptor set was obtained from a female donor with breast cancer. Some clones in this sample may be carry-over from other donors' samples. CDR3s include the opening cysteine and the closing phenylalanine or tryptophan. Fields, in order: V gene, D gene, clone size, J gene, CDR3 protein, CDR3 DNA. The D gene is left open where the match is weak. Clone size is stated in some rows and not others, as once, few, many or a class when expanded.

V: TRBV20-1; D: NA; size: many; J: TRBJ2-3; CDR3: CSAIQEPTSTDTQYF; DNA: TGCAGTGCTATACAGGAACCTACTAGCACAGATACGCAGTATTTT
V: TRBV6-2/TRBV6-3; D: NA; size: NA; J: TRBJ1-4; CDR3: CASSWDGNEKLSF; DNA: TGTGCCAGCAGTTGGGACGGTAATGAAAAACTGTCTTTT
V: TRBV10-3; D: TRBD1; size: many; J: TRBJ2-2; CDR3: CAISLTGENTGELFF; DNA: TGTGCCATCAGCCTGACAGGGGAGAACACCGGGGAGCTGTTTTTT
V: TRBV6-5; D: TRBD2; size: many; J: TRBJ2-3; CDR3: CASSYSRLAGDRTDTQYF; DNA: TGTGCCAGCAGTTACTCTAGACTAGCGGGGGACCGCACAGATACGCAGTATTTT
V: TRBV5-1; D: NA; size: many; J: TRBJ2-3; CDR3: CASSLEGEYATDTQYF; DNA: TGCGCCAGCAGCTTGGAAGGGGAATACGCGACAGATACGCAGTATTTT
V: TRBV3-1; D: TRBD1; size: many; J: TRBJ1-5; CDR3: CASSLGTGGGQPQHF; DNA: TGTGCCAGCAGCCTCGGGACAGGGGGAGGTCAGCCCCAGCATTTT
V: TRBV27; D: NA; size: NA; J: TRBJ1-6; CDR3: CASSTQAGNSPLHF; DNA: TGTGCCAGCAGTACTCAGGCGGGGAATTCACCCCTCCACTTT
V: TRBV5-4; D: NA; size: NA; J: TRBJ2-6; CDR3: CASSLGGAGANVLTF; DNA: TGTGCCAGCAGCTTGGGTGGGGCTGGGGCCAACGTCCTGACTTTC
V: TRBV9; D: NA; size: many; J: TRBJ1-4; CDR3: CASSGQGHEKLFF; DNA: TGTGCCAGCAGTGGGCAGGGACATGAAAAACTGTTTTTT
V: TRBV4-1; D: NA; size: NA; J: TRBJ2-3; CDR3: CASSQEGPRSTDTQYF; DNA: TGCGCCAGCAGCCAAGAGGGGCCGCGCAGCACAGATACGCAGTATTTT
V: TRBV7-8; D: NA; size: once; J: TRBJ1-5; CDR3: CASSLEVLGVYCLWHF; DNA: TGTGCCAGCAGCTTAGAAGTCCTGGGGGTATATTGTTTGTGGCATTTT
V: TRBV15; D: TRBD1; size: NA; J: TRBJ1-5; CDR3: CATSTDRGGGQPQHF; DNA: TGCGCCACCAGCACAGACAGGGGCGGCGGACAGCCCCAGCATTTT
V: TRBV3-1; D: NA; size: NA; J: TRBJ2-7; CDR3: CASSQTTYEQYF; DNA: TGTGCCAGCAGCCAAACCACCTACGAGCAGTACTTC
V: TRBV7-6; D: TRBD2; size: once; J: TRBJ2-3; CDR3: CASSLLAGTTSTGTQYF; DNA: TGCGCCAGCAGCTTACTAGCGGGGACAACTAGCACAGGTACGCAGTATTTT
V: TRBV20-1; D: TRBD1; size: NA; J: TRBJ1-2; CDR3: CSAEGSDRTSSYGYTF; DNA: TGCAGTGCTGAGGGGTCGGACAGGACGAGCTCCTATGGCTACACCTTC
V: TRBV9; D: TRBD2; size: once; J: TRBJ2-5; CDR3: CASSVTPLAGYKETQYF; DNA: TGTGCCAGCAGTGTAACCCCTCTAGCGGGATACAAAGAGACCCAGTACTTC
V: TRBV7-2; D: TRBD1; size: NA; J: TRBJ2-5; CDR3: CASSSGTGDGETQYF; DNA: TGTGCCAGCAGCTCCGGGACAGGGGATGGAGAGACCCAGTACTTC
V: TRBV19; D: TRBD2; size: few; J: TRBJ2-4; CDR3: CASSIPSSGGPGIQYF; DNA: TGTGCCAGTAGTATTCCCTCTAGCGGGGGGCCGGGCATTCAGTACTTC
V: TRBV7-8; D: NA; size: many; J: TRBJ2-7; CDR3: CASSYGGASYEQYF; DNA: TGTGCCAGCAGCTATGGGGGGGCTTCCTACGAGCAGTACTTC
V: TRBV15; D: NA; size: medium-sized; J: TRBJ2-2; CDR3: CATNSDLTGELFF; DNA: TGTGCCACCAACTCGGATTTGACCGGGGAGCTGTTTTTT
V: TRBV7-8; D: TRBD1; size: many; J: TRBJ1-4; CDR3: CASSLDTGGAVKLFF; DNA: TGTGCCAGCAGCTTAGACACAGGGGGCGCGGTAAAACTGTTTTTT
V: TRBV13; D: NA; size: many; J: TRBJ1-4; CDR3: CASSEPAGAVNEKLFF; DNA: TGTGCCAGCAGCGAACCCGCAGGGGCGGTTAATGAAAAACTGTTTTTT
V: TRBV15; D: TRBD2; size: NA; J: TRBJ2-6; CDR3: CATSPGEGLTGRAGASVLTF; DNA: TGTGCCACCAGCCCCGGAGAGGGGCTAACCGGGAGGGCCGGGGCCAGCGTCCTCACTTTC
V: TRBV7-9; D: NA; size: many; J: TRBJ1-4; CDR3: CASSSGVGGEKLFF; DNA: TGTGCCAGCAGCTCCGGGGTCGGGGGGGAAAAACTGTTTTTT
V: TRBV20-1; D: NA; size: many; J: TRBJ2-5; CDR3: CSASASAQETQYF; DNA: TGCAGTGCTAGCGCTAGCGCGCAAGAGACCCAGTACTTC
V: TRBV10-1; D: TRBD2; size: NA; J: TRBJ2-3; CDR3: CASRLTAGLETDTQYF; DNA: TGCGCCAGCAGACTTACCGCGGGACTAGAAACAGATACGCAGTATTTT
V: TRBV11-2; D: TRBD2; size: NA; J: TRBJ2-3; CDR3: CASSWLAGRWPTDTQYF; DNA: TGTGCCAGCAGCTGGTTAGCGGGAAGATGGCCCACAGATACGCAGTATTTT
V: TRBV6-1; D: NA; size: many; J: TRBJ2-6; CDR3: CASSEGTNVLTF; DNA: TGTGCCAGCAGTGAAGGGACCAACGTCCTGACTTTC
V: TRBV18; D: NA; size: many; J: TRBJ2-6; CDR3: CASSPTGSGANVLTF; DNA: TGTGCCAGCTCACCTACAGGGTCCGGGGCCAACGTCCTGACTTTC
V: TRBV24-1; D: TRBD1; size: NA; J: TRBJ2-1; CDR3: CANRGPYNEQFF; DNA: TGTGCCAACAGGGGACCCTACAATGAGCAGTTCTTC
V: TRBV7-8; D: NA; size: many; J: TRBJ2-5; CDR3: CASSLAPYQETQYF; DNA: TGTGCCAGCAGCTTAGCGCCGTACCAAGAGACCCAGTACTTC
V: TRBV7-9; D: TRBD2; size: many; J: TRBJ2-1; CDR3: CASSGGTSGNYNEQFF; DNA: TGTGCCAGCAGCGGTGGGACTAGCGGGAACTACAATGAGCAGTTCTTC
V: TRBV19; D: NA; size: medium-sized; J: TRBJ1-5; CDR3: CASSRQGSLGISNQPQHF; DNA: TGTGCCAGTAGTCGGCAGGGATCCCTGGGAATTAGCAATCAGCCCCAGCATTTT
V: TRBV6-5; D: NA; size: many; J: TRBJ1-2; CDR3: CANKISFDSHYGYTF; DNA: TGTGCCAACAAAATCAGTTTTGACAGCCACTATGGCTACACCTTC
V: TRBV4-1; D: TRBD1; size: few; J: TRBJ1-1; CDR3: CASSPVRTGFMNTEAFF; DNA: TGCGCCAGCAGCCCAGTGAGGACAGGGTTCATGAACACTGAAGCTTTCTTT
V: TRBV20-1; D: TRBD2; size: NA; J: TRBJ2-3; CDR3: CSASSVGLAGHTDTQYF; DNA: TGCAGTGCTAGCTCGGTTGGCCTAGCGGGGCACACAGATACGCAGTATTTT
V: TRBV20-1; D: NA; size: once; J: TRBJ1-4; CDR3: CSASRDGEKLFF; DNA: TGCAGTGCTAGTCGGGATGGCGAAAAACTGTTTTTT
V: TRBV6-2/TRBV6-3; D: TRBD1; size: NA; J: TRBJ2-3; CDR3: CASSRPGQDTDTQYF; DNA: TGTGCCAGCAGTCGACCGGGACAGGACACAGATACGCAGTATTTT
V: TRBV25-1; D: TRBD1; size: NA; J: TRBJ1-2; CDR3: CASSDLSSGQNYGYTF; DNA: TGTGCCAGCAGTGACCTATCCTCGGGACAGAACTATGGCTACACCTTC
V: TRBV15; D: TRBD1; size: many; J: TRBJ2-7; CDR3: CATSRGMPTGTGVYEQYF; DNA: TGTGCCACCAGCAGAGGAATGCCGACCGGGACAGGGGTGTACGAGCAGTACTTC
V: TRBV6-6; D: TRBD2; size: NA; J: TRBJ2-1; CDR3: CASSPTTSGSSYNEQFF; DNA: TGTGCCAGCAGTCCCACGACTAGCGGGAGCTCCTACAATGAGCAGTTCTTC
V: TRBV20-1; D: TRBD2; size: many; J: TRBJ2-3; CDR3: CSARDGGATTDTQYF; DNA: TGCAGTGCTAGAGACGGGGGGGCGACCACAGATACGCAGTATTTT
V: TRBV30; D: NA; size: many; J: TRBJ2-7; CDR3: CAWSKQFTYEQYF; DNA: TGTGCCTGGAGTAAACAGTTCACCTACGAGCAGTACTTC
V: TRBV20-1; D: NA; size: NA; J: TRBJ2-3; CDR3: CSASSASGTDTQYF; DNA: TGCAGTGCTAGTTCGGCTAGCGGCACAGATACGCAGTATTTT
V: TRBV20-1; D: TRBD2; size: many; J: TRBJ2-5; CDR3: CSALGRGETQYF; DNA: TGCAGTGCCCTGGGGCGGGGGGAGACCCAGTACTTC
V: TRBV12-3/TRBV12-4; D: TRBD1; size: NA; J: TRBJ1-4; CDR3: CASSPRDREWSEKLFF; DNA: TGTGCCAGCAGTCCCCGGGACAGGGAGTGGAGTGAAAAACTGTTTTTT
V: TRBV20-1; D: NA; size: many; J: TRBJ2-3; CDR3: CSAERPGLDTQYF; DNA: TGCAGTGCTGAGCGGCCGGGGTTAGATACGCAGTATTTT
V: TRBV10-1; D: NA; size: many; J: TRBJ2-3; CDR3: CASSELADLGDTQYF; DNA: TGCGCCAGCAGTGAGTTGGCCGACCTGGGAGATACGCAGTATTTT
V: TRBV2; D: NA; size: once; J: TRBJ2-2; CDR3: CASSEEAGELFF; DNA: TGTGCCAGCAGTGAGGAGGCAGGGGAGCTGTTTTTT
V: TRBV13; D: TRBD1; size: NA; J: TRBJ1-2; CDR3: CASSSRTGVPLNYGYTF; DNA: TGTGCCAGCAGCTCCCGGACAGGGGTCCCCTTGAACTATGGCTACACCTTC
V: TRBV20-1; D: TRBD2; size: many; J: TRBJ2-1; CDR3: CSASVLAGGWNEQFF; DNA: TGCAGTGCTAGCGTCCTAGCGGGGGGGTGGAATGAGCAGTTCTTC
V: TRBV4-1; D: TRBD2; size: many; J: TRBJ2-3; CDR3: CASSQLAGGTTDTQYF; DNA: TGCGCCAGCAGCCAACTAGCGGGGGGAACCACAGATACGCAGTATTTT
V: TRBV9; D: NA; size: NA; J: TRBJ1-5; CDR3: CASSGAMIYSNQPQHF; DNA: TGTGCCAGCAGTGGGGCCATGATCTATAGCAATCAGCCCCAGCATTTT
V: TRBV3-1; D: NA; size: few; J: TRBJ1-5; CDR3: CASSQGTGYFNQPQHF; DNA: TGTGCCAGCAGCCAAGGTACAGGGTATTTCAATCAGCCCCAGCATTTT
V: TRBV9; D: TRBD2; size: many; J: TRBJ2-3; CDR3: CASSVFGAGGTDTQYF; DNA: TGTGCCAGCAGCGTATTTGGGGCGGGAGGCACAGATACGCAGTATTTT
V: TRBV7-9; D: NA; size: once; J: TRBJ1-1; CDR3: CASSLGDEAFF; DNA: TGTGCCAGCAGCTTAGGGGATGAAGCTTTCTTT
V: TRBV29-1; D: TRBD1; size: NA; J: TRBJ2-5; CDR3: CSGGQEETQYF; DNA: TGCAGCGGTGGACAGGAAGAGACCCAGTACTTC
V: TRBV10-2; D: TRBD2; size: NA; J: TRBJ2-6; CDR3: CASRASGGFGGANVLTF; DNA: TGCGCCAGCAGGGCTAGCGGGGGCTTCGGTGGGGCCAACGTCCTGACTTTC
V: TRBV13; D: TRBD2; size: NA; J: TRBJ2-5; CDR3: CASSLGTSGGRETQYF; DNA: TGTGCCAGCAGCTTAGGGACTAGCGGGGGCCGAGAGACCCAGTACTTC